This T cell receptor (beta chain) was observed in a study of T-cell reconstitution after alpha-beta-depleted transplantation in children. The library targeted TCRbeta and was prepared with unique molecular identifiers. TCRdb used MiXCR to reprocess the PCR reads, holding one entry per CDR3 protein. Among about 280,000 distinct CDR3 sequences, about 9.9% were seen once, and the ten largest hold around 24%. The germline CDR1 and CDR2 sequences are KGHSH and LQKENI. The CDR3 spans 15 residues. Unmatched junction bases numbered 7, after V lost 2 bases and J lost 5 bases. Study conclusions and caveats: Reported findings indicate that, about two months after transplant, alpha-beta T cells came from several hundred expanded clones, which were derived from non-depleted graft cells. A year had passed since transplant, and T-cell counts and diversity by then came mostly from newly produced T cells.

Remarks on this clonotype: The antigen is undetermined.

The input for sequencing was peripheral blood, taken 180 days after TCRalphabeta/CD19-depleted stem cell transplant. The receptor comes from a male patient under 10 years old who had a stem cell transplant for chronic granulomatous disease, so the T cells may come from the graft donor. The rearrangement links TRBV18 to TRBJ2-5, with 8 positions matching TRBD1. The CDR3 bases are TGTGCCAGCTCACCAGCGACCAGGGGGCTGGAGACCCAGTACTTC. Its translation is CASSPATRGLETQYF.